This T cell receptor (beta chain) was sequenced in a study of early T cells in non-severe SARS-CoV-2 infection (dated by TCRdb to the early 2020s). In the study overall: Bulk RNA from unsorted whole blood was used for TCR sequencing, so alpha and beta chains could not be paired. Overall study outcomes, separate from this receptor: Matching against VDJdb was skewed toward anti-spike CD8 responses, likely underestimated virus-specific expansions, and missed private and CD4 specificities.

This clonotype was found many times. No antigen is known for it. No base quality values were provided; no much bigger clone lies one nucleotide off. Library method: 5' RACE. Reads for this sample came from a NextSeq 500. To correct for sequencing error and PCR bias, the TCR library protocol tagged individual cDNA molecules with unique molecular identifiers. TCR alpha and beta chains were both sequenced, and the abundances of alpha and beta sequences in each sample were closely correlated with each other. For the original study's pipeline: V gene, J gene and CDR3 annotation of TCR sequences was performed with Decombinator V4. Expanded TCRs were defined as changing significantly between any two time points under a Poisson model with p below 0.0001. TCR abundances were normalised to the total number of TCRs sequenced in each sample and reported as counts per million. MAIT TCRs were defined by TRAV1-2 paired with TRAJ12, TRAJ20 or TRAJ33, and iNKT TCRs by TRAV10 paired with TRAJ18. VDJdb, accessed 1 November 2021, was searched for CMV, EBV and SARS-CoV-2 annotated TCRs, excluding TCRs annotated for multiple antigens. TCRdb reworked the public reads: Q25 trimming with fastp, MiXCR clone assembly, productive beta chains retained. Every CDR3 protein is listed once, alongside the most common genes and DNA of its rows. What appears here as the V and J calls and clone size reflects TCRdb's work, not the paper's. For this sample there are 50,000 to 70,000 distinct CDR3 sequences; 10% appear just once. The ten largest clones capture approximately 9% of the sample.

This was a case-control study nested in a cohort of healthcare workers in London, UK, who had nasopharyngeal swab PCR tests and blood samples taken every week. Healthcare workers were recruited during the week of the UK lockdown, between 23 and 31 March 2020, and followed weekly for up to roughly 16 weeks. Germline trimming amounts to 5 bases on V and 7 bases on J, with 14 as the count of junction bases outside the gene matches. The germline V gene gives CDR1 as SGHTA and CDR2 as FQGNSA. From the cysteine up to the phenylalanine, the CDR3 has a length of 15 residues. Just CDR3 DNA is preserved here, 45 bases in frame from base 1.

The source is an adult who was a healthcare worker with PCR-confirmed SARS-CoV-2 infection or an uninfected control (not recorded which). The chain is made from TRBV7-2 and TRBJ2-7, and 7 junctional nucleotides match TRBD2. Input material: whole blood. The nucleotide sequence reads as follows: TGTGCCAGCAGCCGATTGCGGGGAGGGCCGCGGGAGCAGTACTTC. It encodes CASSRLRGGPREQYF.